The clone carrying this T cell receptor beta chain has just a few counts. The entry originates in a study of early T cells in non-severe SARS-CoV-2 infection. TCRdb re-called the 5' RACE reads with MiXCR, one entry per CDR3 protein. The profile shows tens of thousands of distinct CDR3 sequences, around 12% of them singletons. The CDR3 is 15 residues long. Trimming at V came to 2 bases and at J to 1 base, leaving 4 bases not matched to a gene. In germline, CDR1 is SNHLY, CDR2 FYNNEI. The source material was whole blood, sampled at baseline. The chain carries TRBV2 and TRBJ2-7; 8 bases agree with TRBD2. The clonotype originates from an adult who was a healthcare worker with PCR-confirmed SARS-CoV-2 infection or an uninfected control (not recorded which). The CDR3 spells CASSELGRGSYEQYF. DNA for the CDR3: TGTGCCAGCAGTGAACTCGGGAGGGGGTCCTACGAGCAGTACTTC.